The clone carrying this TCR beta chain was found a few times. The sample is drawn from a study of cytomegalovirus exposure and HLA in healthy donors. Sequencing was performed with immunoSEQ multiplex PCR; in TCRdb, only in-frame clones are kept and a portion is missing. The sample lists 300,000 to 400,000 clones, approximately 86% seen once, with around 0.88% in the top ten. Germline V lookup: CDR1 MNHNY, CDR2 SVGAGI (reference sequence). V lost 2 bases and J 11 bases, leaving 13 bases between the germline ends. This CDR3 has 13 amino acids. The sample was PBMCs. This receptor was identified in a man in his thirties or forties in good health and CMV-seronegative. The V gene is TRBV6-6, the J gene TRBJ1-5; D possibly corresponds to TRBD1 (5 bases). The CDR3 DNA follows: TGTGCCAGCAGTTACAGGGGATGGGAAGCCCAGCATTTT. Protein sequence: CASSYRGWEAQHF.